Listed below are T cell receptor beta chains from one sample, sequenced in a study of blood T cell repertoires in COVID-19. Assay: immunoSEQ multiplex PCR; the TCRdb copy retains only in-frame clones and omits some. The repertoire has 150,000 to 200,000 clones, around 76% of them found once; the top ten carry about 17%. Sequencing was performed on PBMCs or T cells enriched from blood (not recorded which). The receptors were gathered from a woman aged 50 to 60 with acute COVID-19. Both conserved end residues are part of each CDR3. D genes are given only for firm matches. The size entry is marked missing in some rows and otherwise reads once, few, many or a size class.

D	V	size	J	CDR3	DNA
NA	TRBV4-1	NA	TRBJ1-1	CASSQDGQGGTEAFF	TGCGCCAGCAGCCAAGATGGTCAGGGAGGAACTGAAGCTTTCTTT
NA	TRBV6-7	NA	TRBJ1-1	CASSYSKGGTEAFF	TGTGCCAGCAGTTACTCGAAAGGGGGCACTGAAGCTTTCTTT
TRBD2	TRBV4-2	NA	TRBJ2-3	CASSQDGSGGAQDTQYF	TGTGCCAGCAGCCAAGATGGTAGCGGGGGGGCCCAAGATACGCAGTATTTT
TRBD1	TRBV11-2	NA	TRBJ2-5	CASSFAGGGETQYF	TGTGCCAGCAGCTTTGCAGGGGGCGGTGAGACCCAGTACTTC
NA	TRBV13	few	TRBJ2-5	CASSLGAGQETQYF	TGTGCCAGCAGCTTAGGAGCGGGCCAAGAGACCCAGTACTTC
NA	TRBV14	once	TRBJ1-2	CASSQDLRSTQGYTF	TGTGCCAGCAGCCAAGATTTAAGGTCTACACAGGGCTACACCTTC
NA	TRBV5-1	NA	TRBJ1-6	CASSPFLETSSPLHF	TGCGCCAGCAGCCCCTTTTTAGAGACTTCTTCACCCCTCCACTTT
TRBD1	TRBV5-1	few	TRBJ1-3	CASSLKTGGLDSGNTIYF	TGCGCCAGCAGCCTGAAGACAGGGGGCCTCGACTCTGGAAACACCATATATTTT
TRBD2	TRBV11-2	NA	TRBJ2-2	CASSLEASGGSTGELFF	TGTGCCAGCAGCTTAGAGGCTAGCGGGGGGTCCACCGGGGAGCTGTTTTTT
NA	TRBV5-1	NA	TRBJ2-1	CASSAETGYNEQFF	TGCGCCAGCAGCGCCGAGACAGGTTACAATGAGCAGTTCTTC
TRBD2	TRBV3-1/TRBV3-2	NA	TRBJ2-3	CASSQDLTAGGQTDTQYF	TGTGCCAGCAGCCAAGATTTGACGGCGGGGGGGCAAACAGATACGCAGTATTTT
TRBD2	TRBV6-5	NA	TRBJ2-5	CASSFPAGGQETQYF	TGTGCCAGCAGTTTCCCAGCGGGGGGGCAAGAGACCCAGTACTTC
NA	TRBV3-1/TRBV3-2	NA	TRBJ1-2	CASSQPGTNYGYTF	TGTGCCAGCAGCCAGCCCGGGACTAACTATGGCTACACCTTC
NA	TRBV2	NA	TRBJ1-1	CASLGGTEAFF	TGTGCCAGTCTGGGGGGCACTGAAGCTTTCTTT
TRBD2	TRBV7-2	NA	TRBJ2-3	CASSTQGTSGVADTQYF	TGTGCCAGCAGCACACAAGGGACTAGCGGGGTTGCAGATACGCAGTATTTT
TRBD1	TRBV28	few	TRBJ1-2	CASSSPRAGGSYGYTF	TGTGCCAGCAGCTCCCCCCGGGCAGGGGGATCGTATGGCTACACCTTC
TRBD2	TRBV7-2	NA	TRBJ2-2	CASSLARGGSRELFF	TGTGCCAGCAGCTTAGCGCGCGGGGGGTCCCGGGAGCTGTTTTTT
TRBD1	TRBV7-9	NA	TRBJ1-6	CASSLGQPNSPLHF	TGTGCCAGCAGTCTGGGACAGCCTAATTCACCCCTCCACTTT
NA	TRBV4-1	NA	TRBJ2-5	CASSLLALITETQYF	TGCGCCAGCAGCCTCCTAGCACTCATTACGGAGACCCAGTACTTC
NA	TRBV7-9	NA	TRBJ2-1	CASSFVRLQGSYNEQFF	TGTGCCAGCAGCTTTGTGCGATTACAGGGATCCTACAATGAGCAATTCTTC
TRBD1	TRBV6-1	NA	TRBJ2-1	CASSEAKGQGRRNEQFF	TGTGCCAGCAGTGAAGCCAAGGGACAGGGGAGGCGAAATGAGCAGTTCTTC
TRBD1	TRBV19	NA	TRBJ1-5	CASTIRGGGQPQHF	TGTGCCAGTACCATCAGAGGGGGCGGTCAGCCCCAGCATTTT
NA	TRBV18	NA	TRBJ1-1	CASSPRQVTHMNTEAFF	TGTGCCAGCTCACCACGGCAGGTAACTCACATGAACACTGAAGCTTTCTTT
TRBD1	TRBV10-3	NA	TRBJ1-4	CATYQGQATNEKLFF	TGTGCCACGTACCAGGGACAGGCAACTAATGAAAAACTGTTTTTT
NA	TRBV30	once	TRBJ2-3	CAWSPTDTQYF	TGTGCCTGGAGTCCAACAGATACGCAGTATTTT
TRBD2	TRBV7-2	NA	TRBJ2-3	CASSFFGGAIDTQYF	TGTGCCAGCAGCTTTTTCGGGGGGGCCATAGATACGCAGTATTTT
NA	TRBV6-1	once	TRBJ1-5	CASSEAWGGQPQHF	TGTGCCAGCAGTGAAGCATGGGGGGGACAGCCCCAGCATTTT
TRBD1	TRBV28	NA	TRBJ2-4	CASSETGGGKNIQYF	TGTGCCAGCAGCGAGACAGGGGGTGGCAAAAACATTCAGTACTTC
NA	TRBV7-6	NA	TRBJ1-6	CASSLVTDFGSPLHF	TGTGCCAGCAGCTTAGTGACGGACTTCGGTTCACCCCTCCACTTT
TRBD2	TRBV9	NA	TRBJ2-3	CASSPTSGVSTDTQYF	TGTGCCAGCAGCCCCACTAGCGGGGTAAGCACAGATACGCAGTATTTT
NA	TRBV28	few	TRBJ1-1	CASTFNTEAFF	TGTGCCAGCACATTTAACACTGAAGCTTTCTTT
TRBD1	TRBV2	NA	TRBJ2-1	CASRVQGGNNEQFF	TGTGCCAGCAGGGTACAGGGGGGCAACAATGAGCAGTTCTTC
NA	TRBV7-6	NA	TRBJ2-5	CASSLAYAGSETQYF	TGTGCCAGCAGCTTAGCGTACGCGGGATCAGAGACCCAGTACTTC
NA	TRBV7-3	NA	TRBJ2-2	CASRPATGELFF	TGTGCCAGCAGGCCTGCGACCGGGGAGCTGTTTTTT
NA	TRBV11-2	NA	TRBJ2-1	CASSPRLERRYNEQFF	TGTGCCAGCAGCCCACGACTTGAGCGGCGATACAATGAGCAGTTCTTC
NA	TRBV7-2	NA	TRBJ1-5	CASSFWDSNQPQHF	TGTGCCAGCAGCTTTTGGGACTCGAATCAGCCCCAGCATTTT
NA	TRBV28	NA	TRBJ1-2	CASSNRMGYTF	TGTGCCAGCAGTAACAGGATGGGCTACACCTTC
TRBD1	TRBV11-2	many	TRBJ1-6	CASSHRDRGYNSPLHF	TGTGCCAGCAGCCACAGGGACAGGGGCTATAATTCACCCCTCCACTTT
NA	TRBV11-3	NA	TRBJ1-1	CASSPGGAVNTEAFF	TGTGCCAGCAGCCCTGGAGGAGCAGTGAACACTGAAGCTTTCTTT
TRBD2	TRBV27	NA	TRBJ2-1	CASSLLAGGPLGEQFF	TGTGCCAGCAGTCTCTTAGCGGGGGGGCCTCTTGGTGAGCAGTTCTTC
NA	TRBV27	NA	TRBJ2-1	CASSLSAYNEQFF	TGTGCCAGCAGTTTATCGGCTTACAATGAGCAGTTCTTC
NA	TRBV10-3	once	TRBJ1-5	CATSDTGDNQPQHF	TGTGCCACCTCGGACACGGGGGACAATCAGCCCCAGCATTTT
NA	TRBV3-1/TRBV3-2	once	TRBJ2-2	CASTLGTGELFF	TGTGCCAGCACCCTCGGCACCGGGGAGCTGTTTTTT
NA	TRBV19	NA	TRBJ1-1	CASTSAGNTEAFF	TGTGCCAGTACGTCGGCGGGGAACACTGAAGCTTTCTTT
NA	TRBV6-2/TRBV6-3	NA	TRBJ2-5	CASSSGGRAQETQYF	TGTGCCAGCAGCTCTGGTGGCAGGGCCCAAGAGACCCAGTACTTC
NA	TRBV4-3	NA	TRBJ2-1	CASSQGGGRGGASYNEQFF	TGCGCCAGCAGCCAAGGGGGAGGTCGGGGCGGGGCTTCCTACAATGAGCAGTTCTTC
TRBD1	TRBV7-2	NA	TRBJ1-1	CASSSGQANTEAFF	TGTGCCAGCAGCTCCGGACAGGCGAACACTGAAGCTTTCTTT
NA	TRBV5-6	few	TRBJ1-3	CASTIAYVSGNTIYF	TGTGCCAGCACCATAGCGTATGTCTCTGGAAACACCATATATTTT
TRBD1	TRBV28	few	TRBJ1-4	CASTDRGRDEKLFF	TGTGCCAGCACAGACAGGGGGAGGGATGAAAAACTGTTTTTT
NA	TRBV10-3	few	TRBJ1-6	CAISESESSSYNSPLHF	TGTGCCATCAGTGAGTCGGAGTCGAGCTCCTATAATTCACCCCTCCACTTT
TRBD1	TRBV9	NA	TRBJ1-3	CASSGPRGQASGNTIYF	TGTGCCAGCAGCGGCCCAAGGGGGCAGGCCTCTGGAAACACCATATATTTT
NA	TRBV29-1	NA	TRBJ1-2	CSVAGAEGYTF	TGCAGCGTGGCAGGGGCGGAAGGCTACACCTTC
NA	TRBV19	NA	TRBJ2-2	CASSIDGVGDTGELFF	TGTGCCAGTAGTATAGACGGGGTCGGTGACACCGGGGAGCTGTTTTTT
NA	TRBV25-1	NA	TRBJ2-1	CASSRRGRYNEQFF	TGTGCCAGCAGTCGGAGGGGGCGATACAATGAGCAGTTCTTC
NA	TRBV7-8	NA	TRBJ1-5	CASSLGGVGLDQPQHF	TGTGCCAGCAGCTTAGGGGGGGTAGGTCTCGATCAGCCCCAGCATTTT
NA	TRBV27	NA	TRBJ2-5	CASSLPGEETQYF	TGTGCCAGCAGTTTGCCGGGGGAAGAGACCCAGTACTTC
NA	TRBV24-1	NA	TRBJ1-2	CATSALGGAQDGYTF	TGTGCCACCAGTGCTCTAGGGGGGGCTCAAGATGGCTACACCTTC
NA	TRBV27	NA	TRBJ1-2	CASSFSGKVHGYTF	TGTGCCAGCAGTTTTTCGGGGAAGGTGCATGGCTACACCTTC
TRBD2	TRBV18	NA	TRBJ2-5	CASARLAGNQETQYF	TGTGCCAGCGCGAGACTAGCGGGGAACCAAGAGACCCAGTACTTC